This T cell receptor beta chain was captured by sequencing in a study of cytomegalovirus exposure and HLA in healthy donors. Study-wide background: Earlier, 150 million to 200 million T cells were analyzed, and 117 million unique TCR beta sequences were found among them.

The sample holds a few counts of this clone. Its antigen is unknown. The germline CDR1 and CDR2 sequences are MNHEY and SMNVEV (reference sequence). This CDR3 comprises 16 residues. V was clipped by 5 bases and J by 3 bases; unmatched bases: 8. In the PCR, 60 Vbeta and 13 Jbeta primers were used. This table comes from immunoSEQ multiplex PCR, and its TCRdb copy is limited to in-frame clones, with some not included. The sample consists of some 120,000 clones, roughly two thirds of them appearing once. The study's findings and limits: Solely CMV serostatus was available to characterize immune exposure. Earlier findings revealed that most TCR beta V segments proved productive either about 87% or about 30% of the time.

This TCR was sampled from a man aged 25-40 years in good health and CMV-seropositive. The sample consisted of PBMCs. The chain carries TRBV27 and TRBJ2-3; 10 bases are a match to TRBD1. Written as DNA, the CDR3 is TGTGCCAGCAGTCCCCGGGACAGGGGTCAAACAGATACGCAGTATTTT. Translated, it gives CASSPRDRGQTDTQYF.